This T cell receptor beta chain was profiled in a study of blood T cell repertoires in COVID-19. Study overall: The origin of the acute and convalescent COVID-19 samples was the United States, Italy and Spain.

The CDR3 runs to 16 residues. Germline values: CDR1 GTSNPN, CDR2 SVGIG (reference sequence). V shed 0 bases, J shed 4 bases, and the junction held 5 bases outside the gene matches. In the original processing: How many nucleated cells were present was estimated from reference gene primer amplification. Data came from immunoSEQ multiplex PCR; TCRdb stores just in-frame clones and leaves some out. For V, J and clone size, that table is used; D and trimming come from the DNA. The table includes under 300,000 clones, about nine tenths detected once. This clonotype was obtained from a woman in her 30s with active or convalescent COVID-19. The specimen was peripheral blood. The gene calls are TRBV30 and TRBJ2-3, with 12 bases identical to TRBD2. CDR3 DNA: TGTGCCTGGAGTGTAGGGTCTAGCGGGGGGGCAGATACGCAGTATTTT. Translation gives CAWSVGSSGGADTQYF.